These 27 T cell receptor beta chains originate from one sample sequenced in a study of T-cell memory formation after mild COVID-19. MiXCR, applied by TCRdb to the 5' RACE reads, yields one record per CDR3 protein. The sample yields about 470,000 distinct CDR3 sequences, about 20% seen once. The sample was PBMCs or a T cell subset sorted from them (not recorded which). Receptor source: an adult woman who had mild COVID-19 (a few samples of this study predate the infection). Cell type and time point are not known.

This chain joins TRBV9 and TRBJ2-7; D is perhaps TRBD1 or TRBD2 (5 bases each). Trimming removed 0 bases from V and 4 bases from J, with 11 bases in between. The germline V gene encodes CDR1 SGDLS and CDR2 YYNGEE. The CDR3 has 14 residues. The CDR3 coding sequence is TGTGCCAGCAGCGTAGATAATGGGGGATACGAGCAGTACTTC. It yields the protein CASSVDNGGYEQYF.

This clonotype was counted many times. The chain has TRBV4-3 and TRBJ2-7, with a possible D match to TRBD2 (5 bases). The CDR3 runs to 15 residues. Germline CDR1 is LGHNA and CDR2 is YSLEER. The V end was cut by 2 bases, the J end by 6 bases, with 17 bases between. CDR3 region: CASSQHSHLGGEQYF. As DNA, the CDR3 is TGCGCCAGCAGCCAACACTCTCACTTAGGAGGCGAGCAGTACTTC.

CDR3 protein: CASNGRNSVTDTQYF. The CDR3 DNA reads TGTGCCAGTAACGGCCGCAACTCTGTCACAGATACGCAGTATTTT. This sequence joins TRBV19 and TRBJ2-3, with unresolved D. CDR1 and CDR2 from the germline V gene are LNHDA and SQIVND (reference sequence). This CDR3 is 15 amino acids long. Trimming removed 7 bases at V and 2 bases at J, with 16 bases between.

This chain joins TRBV11-3 and TRBJ2-7; tentative D call: TRBD2 (6 bases). The CDR3 has 12 residues. V lost 5 bases and J 5 bases, leaving 10 bases between the germline ends. Germline loops: CDR1 SGHNT, CDR2 YENEEA. In DNA, the CDR3 is TGTGCCAGCAGCAGACGGACTAACGAGCAGTACTTC. The encoded protein is CASSRRTNEQYF.

This chain joins TRBV29-1 and TRBJ2-4; the D is unclear. From germline, CDR1 is SQVTM and CDR2 ANQGSEA. V shed 7 bases and J shed 0 bases, with 10 bases lying between them. This CDR3 comprises 13 residues. CDR3 sequence: CSAVDIAKNIQYF. The CDR3 nucleotides read TGCAGCGCAGTCGATATAGCCAAAAACATTCAGTACTTC.

The chain is built from TRBV4-1 and TRBJ1-2, with a tentative D call TRBD1 (5 bases). In germline, CDR1 is MGHRA, CDR2 YSYEKL. V was clipped by 3 bases and J by 0 bases, with 17 bases between them. The CDR3 consists of 17 residues. The CDR3 DNA is TGCGCCAGCAGCCATACCTTCGGGCAGGGAGCTAACTATGGCTACACCTTC. Translating gives CASSHTFGQGANYGYTF.

This clonotype has a handful of counts. The CDR3 spells CASSESGRVTGELFF. The CDR3, as DNA: TGTGCCAGCAGCGAGAGCGGGAGAGTCACCGGGGAGCTGTTTTTT. The J gene is TRBJ2-2, the V gene TRBV2; 8 bases are a match to TRBD2. CDR1 SNHLY and CDR2 FYNNEI come from the germline V gene. This CDR3 comprises 15 residues. V shed 6 bases and J 4 bases; nucleotides not matched to a gene: 7.

The J gene is TRBJ1-1, the V gene TRBV6-4; D call uncertain. Trimming cost V 7 bases and J 4 bases, with 16 bases left between them. CDR3 length: 14 amino acids. CDR1 MRHNA and CDR2 SNTAGT come from the germline V gene. CDR3 DNA sequence: TGTGCCAGCAACACGGGAAACCGGAGCACTGAAGCTTTCTTT. Translating gives CASNTGNRSTEAFF.

This clonotype was found many times. This chain joins TRBV4-2 and TRBJ2-7, with D possibly TRBD1 on 8 matching bases. Germline V lookup: CDR1 LGHNA, CDR2 YNFKEQ. V lost 2 bases, J lost 7 bases, and 15 bases lay in between. There are 14 residues in the CDR3. The CDR3 is CASSQPGQGGEQYF. The CDR3 DNA reads as TGTGCCAGCAGCCAACCCGGACAGGGAGGGGAGCAGTACTTC.

The chain links TRBV9 to TRBJ1-2; 7 bases are a match to TRBD1. Losses at the gene ends were 6 bases for V and 0 bases for J; bases not matched to a gene: 5. Germline V CDR1 and CDR2: SGDLS, YYNGEE. The CDR3 length is 14 residues. CDR3 DNA: TGTGCCAGCACACCAGGGGGGGCTAACTATGGCTACACCTTC. It yields the protein CASTPGGANYGYTF. The variable domain in full, completed from reference TRBV9 and TRBJ1-2, reads DSGVTQTPKHLITATGQRVTLRCSPRSGDLSVYWYQQSLDQGLQFLIQYYNGEERAKGNILERFSAQQFPDLHSELNLSSLELGDSALYFCASTPGGANYGYTFGSGTRLTVV.

The chain joins TRBV5-1 to TRBJ1-1, with D uncertain. CDR1 is SGHRS, CDR2 YFSETQ, per germline. V was trimmed by 0 bases and J by 1 base, leaving 16 bases between them. The CDR3 extends over 17 amino acids. The CDR3 sequence is CASSLGELTLRNTEAFF. The CDR3, as DNA: TGCGCCAGCAGCTTGGGCGAGTTGACCCTGAGGAACACTGAAGCTTTCTTT.

The chain links TRBV6-5 to TRBJ2-5; D may be TRBD2 (6 bases). Germline V gene lookup returns CDR1 MNHEY and CDR2 SVGAGI. Trimming removed 2 bases from V and 0 bases from J, with 16 bases in between. This CDR3 has 17 amino acids. CDR3 amino acids: CASSYLWDLQYQETQYF. In DNA, the CDR3 is TGTGCCAGCAGTTACCTTTGGGACTTACAGTACCAAGAGACCCAGTACTTC.

V and J are TRBV7-9 and TRBJ2-6; TRBD1 aligns across 9 bases. Germline CDR1 reads SEHNR; CDR2 reads FQNEAQ (reference sequence). This CDR3 contains 17 residues. The J segment lost 4 bases and the V segment lost 0 bases, leaving 4 bases of the junction unmatched. The CDR3 reads CASSLAGQGSGANVLTF. CDR3 bases: TGTGCCAGCAGCTTAGCGGGACAGGGATCGGGGGCCAACGTCCTGACTTTC. Supplemented by reference TRBV7-9 and TRBJ2-6, the full variable domain reads DTGVSQNPRHKITKRGQNVTFRCDPISEHNRLYWYRQTLGQGPEFLTYFQNEAQLEKSRLLSDRFSAERPKGSFSTLEIQRTEQGDSAMYLCASSLAGQGSGANVLTFGAGSRLTVL.

This clonotype was seen a handful of times. V gene TRBV6-5 combines with J gene TRBJ2-7, with 10 bases lining up with TRBD1. There are 17 residues in the CDR3. Germline V gene lookup returns CDR1 MNHEY and CDR2 SVGAGI. The V gene end was trimmed by 0 bases and the J gene end by 2 bases; junction bases not matched to a gene: 7. The CDR3 DNA follows: TGTGCCAGCAGTTACTCGATTGGGACAGGGGCCACCTACGAGCAGTACTTC. Amino acids: CASSYSIGTGATYEQYF.

V usage is TRBV29-1 and J usage is TRBJ2-1; D is ambiguous. The V end was cut by 7 bases, the J end by 2 bases, with 12 bases between. Germline CDR1 SQVTM, CDR2 ANQGSEA. This CDR3 contains 13 residues. This CDR3 is CSAFPQTYNEQFF. CDR3 DNA sequence: TGCAGCGCTTTTCCGCAGACCTACAATGAGCAGTTCTTC.

This clonotype was detected a few times. The V gene is TRBV30, the J gene TRBJ2-2, with 8 positions matching TRBD2. V was pared by 6 bases and J by 5 bases, with 8 bases of the junction left unmatched. Germline assignment: CDR1 GTSNPN and CDR2 SVGIG (reference sequence). The CDR3 consists of 14 residues. CDR3 in DNA: TGTGCCTGCCACGAGCGGGAGCTAACCGGGGAGCTGTTTTTT. It translates to CACHERELTGELFF.

This chain joins TRBV5-5 and TRBJ2-7; either TRBD1 or TRBD2 may supply D (5 bases each). The ends were cut back, 3 bases at V and 7 bases at J, with 20 bases in the middle. The CDR3 has 15 amino acids. CDR1 SGHKS and CDR2 YYEKEE come from the germline V gene (reference sequence). CDR3 region: CASSYFIGTLVEQYF. Written as DNA, the CDR3 is TGTGCCAGCAGCTACTTTATAGGGACCCTGGTAGAGCAGTACTTC. The complete variable domain, with remaining parts taken from reference TRBV5-5 and TRBJ2-7, reads DAGVTQSPTHLIKTRGQQVTLRCSPISGHKSVSWYQQVLGQGPQFIFQYYEKEERGRGNFPDRFSARQFPNYSSELNVNALLLGDSALYLCASSYFIGTLVEQYFGPGTRLTVT.

This clonotype was seen a handful of times. The chain recombines TRBV3-1 with TRBJ2-5; D is perhaps TRBD2 (5 bases). The ends were cut back, 4 bases at V and 3 bases at J, with 15 bases in the middle. Per the germline V gene, CDR1 is LGHDT and CDR2 is YNNKEL (reference sequence). The CDR3 covers 15 residues. CDR3 loop: CASSRHTSRKETQYF. CDR3 nucleotide sequence: TGTGCCAGCAGCCGTCATACTAGTAGGAAAGAGACCCAGTACTTC.

The chain employs TRBV24-1 and TRBJ1-5; D gene unclear. The CDR3 loop spans 15 amino acids. Germline lookup yields CDR1 KGHDR and CDR2 SFDVKD. The V and J ends lost 4 bases and 1 base respectively, with 10 bases between them. The CDR3 loop reads CATSDPTRSNQPQHF. The CDR3 bases are TGTGCCACCAGTGACCCTACAAGAAGCAATCAGCCCCAGCATTTT.

This clonotype was counted many times. The rearrangement links TRBV5-6 to TRBJ2-1; 10 bases agree with TRBD1. The CDR3 is 14 residues long. Per the germline V gene, CDR1 is SGHDT and CDR2 is YYEEEE. With V trimmed by 4 bases and J by 8 bases, 6 bases remained unmatched. The CDR3 protein is CASSHGTGDDEQFF. Here the CDR3 DNA reads TGTGCCAGCAGCCACGGGACAGGGGATGATGAGCAGTTCTTC.

The chain couples TRBV7-2 to TRBJ2-2, with 8 bases identical to TRBD2. The V gene's germline CDR1 is SGHTA and CDR2 FQGNSA. With 5 bases clipped from V and 5 bases from J, the junction kept 4 bases outside the gene matches. This CDR3 is 14 amino acids long. The CDR3 here is CASSMQRETGELFF. The CDR3 DNA sequence: TGTGCCAGCAGCATGCAGCGGGAGACCGGGGAGCTGTTTTTT. The full variable domain, completed using reference TRBV7-2 and TRBJ2-2, is GAGVSQSPSNKVTEKGKDVELRCDPISGHTALYWYRQSLGQGLEFLIYFQGNSAPDKSGLPSDRFSAERTGGSVSTLTIQRTQQEDSAVYLCASSMQRETGELFFGEGSRLTVL.

The chain has TRBV12-3 or TRBV12-4 and TRBJ1-1, with D possibly TRBD1 on 6 matching bases. V gave up 6 bases and J gave up 4 bases, with 12 bases separating them. This CDR3 comprises 13 residues. DNA of the CDR3: TGTGCCAGCAGACGGGACAAGGGCACTGAAGCTTTCTTT. Translation: CASRRDKGTEAFF.

The V and J genes are TRBV5-1 and TRBJ2-5; D might be TRBD2 (6 bases). CDR1 SGHRS and CDR2 YFSETQ come from the germline V gene. V lost 0 bases and J lost 5, with 11 bases in between. The CDR3 has 14 amino acids. The CDR3 bases are TGCGCCAGCAGCTTGGAGCGGGTTGGGGAGACCCAGTACTTC. This translates into CASSLERVGETQYF.

In its sample, this clonotype was seen many times. The chain combines TRBV15 with TRBJ2-3; D remains unclear. This CDR3 region has 13 residues. CDR1 and CDR2 from the germline V gene are LNHNV and YYDKDF (reference sequence). V was cut by 0 bases and J by 5 bases, with 6 bases left in between. The CDR3 reads CATSREGGDTQYF. The CDR3 DNA sequence: TGTGCCACCAGCAGAGAGGGCGGAGATACGCAGTATTTT.

A few counts support this clonotype. V gene TRBV7-6 combines with J gene TRBJ2-3; tentative D call: TRBD2 (5 bases). Germline CDR1 reads SGHVS; CDR2 reads FNYEAQ. The ends were cut back, 8 bases at V and 1 base at J, with 10 bases in the middle. The length of the CDR3 is 13 residues. CDR3 coding DNA: TGTGCCAGCGGGCGGGCTGGCACAGATACGCAGTATTTT. Translated: CASGRAGTDTQYF.

In this sample, this clonotype turned up a few times. This rearrangement joins TRBV5-6 to TRBJ2-5; D remains unclear. Germline CDR1 reads SGHDT; CDR2 reads YYEEEE. V dropped 0 bases and J dropped 5 bases, with 8 bases sitting between them. The CDR3 has 13 residues. The CDR3 sequence is CASSLGGFETQYF. The CDR3 nucleotides are TGTGCCAGCAGCTTGGGGGGTTTCGAGACCCAGTACTTC.

The chain couples TRBV9 to TRBJ2-3; no clear D. The CDR3 is 13 amino acids. Germline V gene lookup returns CDR1 SGDLS and CDR2 YYNGEE. V dropped 3 bases and J dropped 4 bases, with 9 bases sitting between them. In nucleotides, the CDR3 is TGTGCCAGCAGCGCCGCCCCCCCAGATACGCAGTATTTT. It is translated as CASSAAPPDTQYF.